This T cell receptor (beta chain) was observed in a study of cytomegalovirus exposure and HLA in healthy donors. Study outcomes and limitations: Presence/absence comparisons presumed near-even sequencing depth among donors. In a later analysis, DRB1 alleles had the most associated TCRs; HLA-C alleles the fewest. Later work found most CMV-associated TCR beta chains apparently HLA-restricted.

For this clone: What it binds is not known.

Germline-derived CDR1 and CDR2 are SGHDT and YYEEEE. CDR3 size: 15 residues. Unmatched junction bases numbered 5, after V lost 4 bases and J lost 6 bases. Primers: 60 Vbeta forward and 13 Jbeta reverse. Authors' processing steps: There were around 78 million unique TCR beta chains by a later count, and approximately 10 million of them were shared. Repertoires were generated with immunoSEQ multiplex PCR, while TCRdb's copy carries only in-frame clones and drops some. From that table come the V and J calls and clone size; the DNA was used to work out D and trimming. This repertoire includes 140,000 to 150,000 clones.

The sequenced sample was PBMCs. The clonotype comes from a male donor in good health and CMV-seronegative. The rearrangement joins TRBV5-6 to TRBJ2-7; 15 nucleotides align to TRBD2. As DNA, the CDR3 is TGTGCCAGCAGCAGGGGACTAGCGGGAGGAGGCGAGCAGTACTTC. Translating gives CASSRGLAGGGEQYF.